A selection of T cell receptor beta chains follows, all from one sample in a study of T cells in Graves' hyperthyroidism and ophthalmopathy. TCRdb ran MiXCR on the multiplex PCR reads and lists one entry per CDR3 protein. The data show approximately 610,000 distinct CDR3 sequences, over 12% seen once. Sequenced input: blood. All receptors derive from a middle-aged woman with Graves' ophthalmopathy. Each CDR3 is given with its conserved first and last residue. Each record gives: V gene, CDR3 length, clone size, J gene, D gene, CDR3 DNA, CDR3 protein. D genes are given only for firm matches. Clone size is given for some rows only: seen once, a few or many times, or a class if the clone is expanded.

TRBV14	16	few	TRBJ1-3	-	TGTGCCAGCAGCCAAACGGTCTGGAGCTCTGGAAACACCATATATTTT	CASSQTVWSSGNTIYF
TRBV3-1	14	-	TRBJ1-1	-	TGTGCCAGCAGCCAAGCAGGGCCCGGCACTGAAGCTTTCTTT	CASSQAGPGTEAFF
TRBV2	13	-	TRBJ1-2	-	TGTGCCAGCAGAAAGACAGAATCCTATGGCTACACCTTC	CASRKTESYGYTF
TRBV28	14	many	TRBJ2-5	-	TGTGCCAGCTGCCCGAAAGAGGGGCAAGAGACCCAGTACTTC	CASCPKEGQETQYF
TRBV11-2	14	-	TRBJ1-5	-	TGTGCCAGCAGCTTAGGGTGGAAAGATCAGCCCCAGCATTTT	CASSLGWKDQPQHF
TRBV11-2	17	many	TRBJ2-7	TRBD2	TGTGCCAGCAGCTTAAGTCACCAAGCGGGAGGGAAGAACGAGCAGTACTTC	CASSLSHQAGGKNEQYF
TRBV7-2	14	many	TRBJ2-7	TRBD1	TGTGCCAGCAGCCGTACATCGACAGGGTGGGAGCAGTACTTC	CASSRTSTGWEQYF
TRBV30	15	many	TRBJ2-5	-	TGTGCCTGGACAAGAATAGGGGACATTCAAGAGACCCAGTACTTC	CAWTRIGDIQETQYF
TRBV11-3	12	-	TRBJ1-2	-	TGTGCCAGCAGCTCGGGGGTCGGGGGCTACACCTTC	CASSSGVGGYTF
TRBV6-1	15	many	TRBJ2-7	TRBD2	TGTGCCAGCAGTGTGCAGCGGGAGGGTTTCTACGAGCAGTACTTC	CASSVQREGFYEQYF
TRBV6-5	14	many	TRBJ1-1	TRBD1	TGTGCCAGCAGTTACAACGCAGGGGGCACTGAAGCTTTCTTT	CASSYNAGGTEAFF
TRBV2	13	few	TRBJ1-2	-	TGTGCCAGCAGCTTAGGGGCATACTATGGCTACGCCTTC	CASSLGAYYGYAF
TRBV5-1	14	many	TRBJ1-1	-	TGCGCCAGCAGCCGTGGCGCCCCGAACACTGAAGCTTTCTTT	CASSRGAPNTEAFF
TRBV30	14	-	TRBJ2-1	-	TGTGCCTGGAGTGTAGCGGCCTCCTACAATGAGCAGTTCTTC	CAWSVAASYNEQFF
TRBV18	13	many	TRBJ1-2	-	TGTGCCAGCTCACCGGAGGGGAGCTATGGCTACACCTTC	CASSPEGSYGYTF
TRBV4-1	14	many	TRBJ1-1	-	TGCGCCAGCAGCCAAGAGGAGGAGAACACTGAAGCTTTCTTT	CASSQEEENTEAFF
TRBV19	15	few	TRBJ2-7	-	TGTGCCAGTAGTATAGGAGGAGGAGGGGGCAACGAGCAGTACTTC	CASSIGGGGGNEQYF
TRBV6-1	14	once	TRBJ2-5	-	TGTGCCAGCAGCTGGACCCCACAGAAAGAGACCCAGTACTTC	CASSWTPQKETQYF
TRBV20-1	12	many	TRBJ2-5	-	TGCAGTGCTAGAGATATGCCAGAGACCCAGTACTTC	CSARDMPETQYF
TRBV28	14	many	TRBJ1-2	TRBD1	TGTGCCAGCAGCACCGACAGGGGACTCTATGGCTACACCTTC	CASSTDRGLYGYTF
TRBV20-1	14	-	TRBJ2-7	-	TGCAGTGCTAGAAACACGACGTTTGACTACGAGCAGTACTTC	CSARNTTFDYEQYF
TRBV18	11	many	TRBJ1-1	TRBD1	TGTGCCAGCTCAAATGGACAGGAGGCTTTCTTT	CASSNGQEAFF
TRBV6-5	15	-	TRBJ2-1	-	TGTGCCAGCAGTTACCTTTTGACAGGCTACAATGAGCAGTTCTTC	CASSYLLTGYNEQFF
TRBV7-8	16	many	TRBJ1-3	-	TGTGCCAGCAGCTTAGGTACAGTTCTTGAAGGGAACACCATATATTTT	CASSLGTVLEGNTIYF
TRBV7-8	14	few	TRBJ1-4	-	TGTGCCAGCAGCTTAACGGGGACTAATGAAAAACTGTTTTTT	CASSLTGTNEKLFF
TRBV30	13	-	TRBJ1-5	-	TGTGCCTGGAGTGGGGGGGGCTATCAGCCCCAGCATTTT	CAWSGGGYQPQHF
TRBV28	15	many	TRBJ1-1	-	TGTGCCAGCAGTGGGGCGGGACACGGGGACACTGAAGCTTTCTTT	CASSGAGHGDTEAFF
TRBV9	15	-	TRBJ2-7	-	TGTGCCAGCAGCTTATACGGAGACCTTCCGGGCGAGCAGTACTTC	CASSLYGDLPGEQYF
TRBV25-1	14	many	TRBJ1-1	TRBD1	TGTGCCAGCAGTGAATCCGCGTCCAGGGGGGAAGCTTTCTTT	CASSESASRGEAFF
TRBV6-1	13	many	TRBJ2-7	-	TGTGCCAGCAGGACTACAGGGAAAGACGAGCAGTACTTC	CASRTTGKDEQYF
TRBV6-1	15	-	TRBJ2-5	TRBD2	TGTGCCAGCAGTGGGTGGACTAGCGGGAAAGAGACCCAGTACTTC	CASSGWTSGKETQYF
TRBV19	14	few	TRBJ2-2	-	TGTGCCAGTAGGATGACAGTGGACACCGGGGAGCTGTTTTTT	CASRMTVDTGELFF
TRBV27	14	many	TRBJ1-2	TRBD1	TGTGCCAGCAGTTTAGGGACAGGGGTTGGTGGCTACACCTTC	CASSLGTGVGGYTF
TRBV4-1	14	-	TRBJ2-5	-	TGCGCCAGCAGCCAGGGGTCTCTGGCCGAGACCCAGTACTTC	CASSQGSLAETQYF
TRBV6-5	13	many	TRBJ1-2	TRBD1	TGTGCCAGCAGCTACAACAGGGGGCACGGCTACACCTTC	CASSYNRGHGYTF
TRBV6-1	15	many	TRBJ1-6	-	TGTGCCAGCAGCAGGGGAGGATACTATAATTCACCCCTCCACTTT	CASSRGGYYNSPLHF
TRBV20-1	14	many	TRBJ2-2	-	TGCAGTGCTAGTGAAAGGATGAACACCGGGGAGCTGTTTTTT	CSASERMNTGELFF
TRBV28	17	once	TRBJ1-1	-	TGTGCCAGCATCTCCGGACGGGGCGGAGGGGTGAACACTGAAGCTTTCTTT	CASISGRGGGVNTEAFF
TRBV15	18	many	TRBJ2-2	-	TGTGCCACCAGCAGAGATCCGGAGCAGGTGGCGAACACCGGGGAGCTGTTTTTT	CATSRDPEQVANTGELFF
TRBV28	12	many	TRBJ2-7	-	TGTGCCAGCACTTCTTCACCCTACGAGCAGTACTTC	CASTSSPYEQYF
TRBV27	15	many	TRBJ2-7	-	TGTGCCAGCAGTGAACCGGGACGTTGGCCGTACGAGCAGTACTTC	CASSEPGRWPYEQYF
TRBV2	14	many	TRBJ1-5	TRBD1	TGTGCCAGCACCATAACAGGGGACAATCAGCCCCAGCATTTT	CASTITGDNQPQHF
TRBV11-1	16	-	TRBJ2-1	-	TGTGCCAGCAGCCCCCAGGATGGTAGCTCCTACAATGAGCAGTTCTTC	CASSPQDGSSYNEQFF
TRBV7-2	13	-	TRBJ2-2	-	TGTGCCAGCAGCTTTTACGGGAGCGGGGAGCTGTTTTTT	CASSFYGSGELFF
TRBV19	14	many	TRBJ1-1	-	TGTGCCAGTAACCTAGGAGCAATGAACACTGAAGCTTTCTTT	CASNLGAMNTEAFF
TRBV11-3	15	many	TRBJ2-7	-	TGTGCCAGCAGCTTAGGTATCGGGGAAGCCTACGAGCAGTACTTC	CASSLGIGEAYEQYF
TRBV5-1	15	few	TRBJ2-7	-	TGCGCCAGCAGCTTGGGCCCGGGACTCATCTACGAGCAGTACTTC	CASSLGPGLIYEQYF
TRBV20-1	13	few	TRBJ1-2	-	TGCAGTGCTAGAATAGTGAATTGGGGTGGCTACACCTTC	CSARIVNWGGYTF
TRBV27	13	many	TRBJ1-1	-	TGTGCCAGCAGGGGGGCGGAGGGGATTGAAGCTTTCTTT	CASRGAEGIEAFF
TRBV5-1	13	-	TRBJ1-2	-	TGCGCCAGCAGGGGGCCCCTCGTTGGGGGCTACACCTTC	CASRGPLVGGYTF
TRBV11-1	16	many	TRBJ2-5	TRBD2	TGTGCCAGCAGCGACGGACTAGCGGGAGCCGGAGAGACCCAGTACTTC	CASSDGLAGAGETQYF
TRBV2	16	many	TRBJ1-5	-	TGTGCCAGCAGTGAAAATACGAAGGGAAGCAATCAGCCCCAGCATTTT	CASSENTKGSNQPQHF
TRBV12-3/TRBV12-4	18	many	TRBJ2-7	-	TGTGCCAGCAGTTTTACGAGGACTAGGGGGTTCATGGTCTACGAGCAGTACTTC	CASSFTRTRGFMVYEQYF
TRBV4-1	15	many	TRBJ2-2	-	TGCGCCAGCAGCGGTCGGCAGGGAGGCACCGGGGAGCTGTTTTTT	CASSGRQGGTGELFF
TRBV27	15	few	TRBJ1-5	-	TGTGCCAGCAGGGACTTTCGGGAGAGCAATCAGCCCCAGCATTTT	CASRDFRESNQPQHF